Sequencing of this T cell receptor beta chain was carried out in a study of T cell responses to AZD1222 COVID-19 vaccine. In the study overall: Pooling of second doses given at about 4 or about 12 weeks was done.

TCRdb keeps only in-frame clones here, not all; method: immunoSEQ multiplex PCR. The sample holds 130,000 or so clones, around 94% seen once. Overall study results and limits: At baseline, just a handful of AZD1222 recipients tested seropositive.

Concerning this clone: The antigen remains unidentified.

Germline V lookup: CDR1 SGHRS, CDR2 YFSETQ. Trimming removed 2 bases from V and 4 bases from J, with 9 bases in between. CDR3 length equals 13 residues. This chain links TRBV5-1 with TRBJ1-1; D uncertain. The TCR comes from an adult in good health. Source: peripheral blood, taken on day 0 of AZD1222 vaccination. CDR3 amino acids: CASSLGVGTEAFF. The CDR3 nucleotides read TGCGCCAGCAGCTTAGGCGTAGGCACTGAAGCTTTCTTT. Full variable domain (outside the CDR3, taken from reference TRBV5-1 and TRBJ1-1): KAGVTQTPRYLIKTRGQQVTLSCSPISGHRSVSWYQQTPGQGLQFLFEYFSETQRNKGNFPGRFSGRQFSNSRSEMNVSTLELGDSALYLCASSLGVGTEAFFGQGTRLTVV.